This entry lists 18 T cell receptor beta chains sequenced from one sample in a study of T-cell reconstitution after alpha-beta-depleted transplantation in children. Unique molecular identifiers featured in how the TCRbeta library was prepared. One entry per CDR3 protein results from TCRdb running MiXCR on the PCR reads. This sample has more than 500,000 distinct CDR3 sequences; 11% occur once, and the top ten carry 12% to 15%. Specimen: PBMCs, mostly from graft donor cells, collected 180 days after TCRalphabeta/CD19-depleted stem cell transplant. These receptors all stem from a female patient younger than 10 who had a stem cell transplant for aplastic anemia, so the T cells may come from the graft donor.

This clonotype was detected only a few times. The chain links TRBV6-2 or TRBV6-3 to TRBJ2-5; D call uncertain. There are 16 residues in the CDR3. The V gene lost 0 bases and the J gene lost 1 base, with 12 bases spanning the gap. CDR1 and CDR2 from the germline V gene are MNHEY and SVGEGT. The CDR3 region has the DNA TGTGCCAGCAGTTACTCGAACTCAGCTAGCCAAGAGACCCAGTACTTC. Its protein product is CASSYSNSASQETQYF.

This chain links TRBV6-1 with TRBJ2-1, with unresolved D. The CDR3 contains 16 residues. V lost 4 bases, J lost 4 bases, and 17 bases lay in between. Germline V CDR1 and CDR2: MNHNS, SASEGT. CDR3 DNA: TGTGCCAGCAGTGTGAGCCCTCAAAAATATTACAATGAGCAGTTCTTC. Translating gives CASSVSPQKYYNEQFF.

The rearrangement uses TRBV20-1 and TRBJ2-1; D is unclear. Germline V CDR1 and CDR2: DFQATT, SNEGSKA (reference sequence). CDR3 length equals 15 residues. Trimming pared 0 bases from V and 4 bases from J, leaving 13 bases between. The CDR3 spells CSARDLSAGYNEQFF. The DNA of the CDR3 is TGCAGTGCTAGAGATCTCTCGGCTGGATACAATGAGCAGTTCTTC.

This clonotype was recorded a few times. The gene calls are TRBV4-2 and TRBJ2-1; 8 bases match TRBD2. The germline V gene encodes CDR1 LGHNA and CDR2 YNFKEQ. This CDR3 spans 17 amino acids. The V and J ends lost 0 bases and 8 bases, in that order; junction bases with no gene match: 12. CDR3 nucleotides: TGTGCCAGCAGCCAAGAGAAAGCGGGGGTCGTAAGGTATGAGCAGTTCTTC. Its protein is CASSQEKAGVVRYEQFF.

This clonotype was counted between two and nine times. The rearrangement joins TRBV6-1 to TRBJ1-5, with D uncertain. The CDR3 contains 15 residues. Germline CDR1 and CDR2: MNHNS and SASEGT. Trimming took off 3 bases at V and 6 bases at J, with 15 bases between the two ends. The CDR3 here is CASSDTSIRSQPQHF. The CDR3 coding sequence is TGTGCCAGCAGTGACACCTCTATCCGGAGTCAGCCCCAGCATTTT.

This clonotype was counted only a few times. DNA for the CDR3: TGTGCCAGCAGTACTCGGGAATCCCAAAACATTCAGTACTTC. Protein product: CASSTRESQNIQYF. This rearrangement joins TRBV12-3 or TRBV12-4 to TRBJ2-4; perhaps TRBD2 as D (5 bases). This CDR3 contains 14 residues. Trimming cost V 5 bases and J 5 bases, with 13 bases left between them.

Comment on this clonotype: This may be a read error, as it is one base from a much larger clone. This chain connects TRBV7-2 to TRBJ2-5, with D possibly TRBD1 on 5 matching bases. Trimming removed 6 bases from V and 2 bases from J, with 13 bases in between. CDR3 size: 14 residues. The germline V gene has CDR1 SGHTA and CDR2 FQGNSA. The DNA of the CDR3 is TGTGCCAGCAGGGGGCCAGGTCAACAAGAGACCCAGTACTTC. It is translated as CASRGPGQQETQYF.

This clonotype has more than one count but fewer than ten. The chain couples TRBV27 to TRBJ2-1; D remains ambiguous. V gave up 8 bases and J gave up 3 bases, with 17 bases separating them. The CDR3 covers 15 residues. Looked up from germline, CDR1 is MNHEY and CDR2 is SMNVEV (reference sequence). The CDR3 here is CASSAAGYDYNEQFF. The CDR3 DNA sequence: TGTGCCAGCTCCGCCGCAGGCTACGACTACAATGAGCAGTTCTTC.

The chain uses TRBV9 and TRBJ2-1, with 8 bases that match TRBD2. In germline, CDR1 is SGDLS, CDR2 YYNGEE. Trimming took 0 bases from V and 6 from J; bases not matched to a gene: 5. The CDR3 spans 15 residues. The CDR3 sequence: CASSVGDSGGNEQFF. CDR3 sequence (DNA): TGTGCCAGCAGCGTAGGAGACAGCGGGGGCAATGAGCAGTTCTTC.

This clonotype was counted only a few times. The CDR3 region has the DNA TGTGCCACCAGCTTCGACAGGGAGACTGGCTACACCTTC. This sequence encodes CATSFDRETGYTF. The chain links TRBV15 to TRBJ1-2, with 7 bases identical to TRBD1. Germline V lookup: CDR1 LNHNV, CDR2 YYDKDF (reference sequence). J was trimmed by 7 bases and V by 5 bases; bases with no gene match: 7. There are 13 residues in the CDR3.

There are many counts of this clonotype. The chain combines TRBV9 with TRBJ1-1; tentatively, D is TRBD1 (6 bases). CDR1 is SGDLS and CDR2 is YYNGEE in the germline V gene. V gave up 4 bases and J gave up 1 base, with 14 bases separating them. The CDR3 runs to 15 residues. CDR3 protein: CASSPPGGRNTEAFF. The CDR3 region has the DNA TGTGCCAGCAGCCCCCCGGGGGGCAGGAACACTGAAGCTTTCTTT. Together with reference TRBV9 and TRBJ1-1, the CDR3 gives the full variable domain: DSGVTQTPKHLITATGQRVTLRCSPRSGDLSVYWYQQSLDQGLQFLIQYYNGEERAKGNILERFSAQQFPDLHSELNLSSLELGDSALYFCASSPPGGRNTEAFFGQGTRLTVV.

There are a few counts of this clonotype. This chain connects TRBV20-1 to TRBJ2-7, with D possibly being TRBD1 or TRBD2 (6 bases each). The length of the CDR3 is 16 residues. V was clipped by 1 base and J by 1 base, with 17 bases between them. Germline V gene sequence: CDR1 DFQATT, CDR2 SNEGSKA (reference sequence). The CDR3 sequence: CSARGFGGGRSYEQYF. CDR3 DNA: TGCAGTGCTAGAGGTTTCGGAGGGGGTAGGTCCTACGAGCAGTACTTC.

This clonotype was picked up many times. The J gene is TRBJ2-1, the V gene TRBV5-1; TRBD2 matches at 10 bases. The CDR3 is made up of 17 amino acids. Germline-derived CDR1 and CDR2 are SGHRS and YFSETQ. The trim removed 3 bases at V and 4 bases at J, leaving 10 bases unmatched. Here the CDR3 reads CASSYSSGRSIYNEQFF. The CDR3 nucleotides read TGCGCCAGCAGCTACAGTAGCGGGAGGAGCATATACAATGAGCAGTTCTTC.

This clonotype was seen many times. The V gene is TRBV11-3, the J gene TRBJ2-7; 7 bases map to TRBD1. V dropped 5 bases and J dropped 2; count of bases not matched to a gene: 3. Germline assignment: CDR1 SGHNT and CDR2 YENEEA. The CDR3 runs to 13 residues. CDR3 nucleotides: TGTGCCAGCAGCCCCGGGACAGCCTACGAGCAGTACGTC. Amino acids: CASSPGTAYEQYV.

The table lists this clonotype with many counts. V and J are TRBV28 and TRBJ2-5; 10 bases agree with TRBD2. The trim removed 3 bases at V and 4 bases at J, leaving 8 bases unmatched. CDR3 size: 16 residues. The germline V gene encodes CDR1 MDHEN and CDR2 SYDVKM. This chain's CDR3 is CASSLREREGGETQYF. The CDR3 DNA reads TGTGCCAGCAGTTTGAGAGAGCGGGAGGGTGGAGAGACCCAGTACTTC.

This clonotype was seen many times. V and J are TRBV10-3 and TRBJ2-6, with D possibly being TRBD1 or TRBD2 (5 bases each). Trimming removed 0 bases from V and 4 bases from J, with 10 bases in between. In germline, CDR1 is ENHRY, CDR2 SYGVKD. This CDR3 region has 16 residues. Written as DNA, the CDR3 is TGTGCCATCAGTGAGTCGGTAGGGACCGGGGCCAACGTCCTGACTTTC. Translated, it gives CAISESVGTGANVLTF.

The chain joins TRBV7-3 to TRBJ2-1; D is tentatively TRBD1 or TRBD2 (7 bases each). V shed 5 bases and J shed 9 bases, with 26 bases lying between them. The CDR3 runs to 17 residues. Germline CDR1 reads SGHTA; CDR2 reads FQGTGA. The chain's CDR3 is CASSPGGSGGLLVEQFF. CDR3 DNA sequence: TGTGCCAGCAGCCCAGGGGGTTCGGGAGGCCTTTTAGTTGAGCAGTTCTTC.

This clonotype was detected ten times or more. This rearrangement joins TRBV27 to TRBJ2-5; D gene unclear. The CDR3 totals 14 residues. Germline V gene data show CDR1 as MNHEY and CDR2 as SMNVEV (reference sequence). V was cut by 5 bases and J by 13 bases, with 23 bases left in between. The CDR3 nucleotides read TGTGCCAGCAGTCCTCTGAACCCGACGGAGACTTCGTACTTC. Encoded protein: CASSPLNPTETSYF.